This entry lists 24 T cell receptor beta chains sequenced from one sample in a study of shared clonotypes between healthy human individuals. TCRdb's copy holds only in-frame clones and misses some; the assay was immunoSEQ multiplex PCR. The sample yields nearly 1 million clones, about three quarters seen once. Input material: memory CD4+ T cells sorted from blood. The subset here: CD45RA-negative fraction. The receptors come from a man aged 18 to 30 in good health.

As for this clone: This same CDR3 is encoded by further DNA sequences in the sample. The chain links TRBV18 to TRBJ2-7; D gene uncertain. Germline lookup yields CDR1 KGHSH and CDR2 LQKENI. The CDR3 runs 14 residues. V was pared by 0 bases and J by 0 bases, with 6 bases between. This CDR3 is CASSPPTPSYEQYF. CDR3 nucleotides: TGTGCCAGCTCACCACCGACACCCTCCTACGAGCAGTACTTC.

The genes are TRBV6-6 and TRBJ2-2; D gene uncertain. CDR3 length equals 15 residues. V lost 7 bases, J lost 2 bases, and 14 bases lay in between. Per the germline V gene, CDR1 is MNHNY and CDR2 is SVGAGI (reference sequence). The chain's CDR3 is CASNWGMDNTGELFF. The CDR3 DNA is TGTGCCAGCAACTGGGGAATGGACAACACCGGGGAGCTGTTTTTT.

This sequence joins TRBV5-1 and TRBJ2-7, with 10 nucleotides matching TRBD2. CDR3 length equals 16 residues. The germline CDR1 and CDR2 sequences are SGHRS and YFSETQ. Losses at the gene ends were 0 bases for V and 1 base for J; bases not matched to a gene: 4. The CDR3 region has the DNA TGCGCCAGCAGCTTGGCCAGCGGGGGGGTATCCTACGAGCAGTACTTC. It is translated as CASSLASGGVSYEQYF.

The J gene is TRBJ1-5, the V gene TRBV5-8; D gene ambiguous. CDR1 and CDR2 from the germline V gene are SGHTS and YDEGEE. The CDR3 loop spans 15 amino acids. V lost 1 base and J 0 bases, leaving 8 bases between the germline ends. As DNA, the CDR3 is TGTGCCAGCAGCTTGAGCAGACTTAGCAATCAGCCCCAGCATTTT. Residues: CASSLSRLSNQPQHF. Complete variable domain (other parts from reference TRBV5-8 and TRBJ1-5): EAGVTQSPTHLIKTRGQQATLRCSPISGHTSVYWYQQALGLGLQFLLWYDEGEERNRGNFPPRFSGRQFPNYSSELNVNALELEDSALYLCASSLSRLSNQPQHFGDGTRLSIL.

The chain links TRBV2 to TRBJ1-5; tentatively, D is TRBD1 (6 bases). Trimming left V 8 bases short and J 3 bases short, with 14 bases between. The CDR3 consists of 14 residues. From germline, CDR1 is SNHLY and CDR2 FYNNEI. CDR3 residues: CASGDQGNNQPQHF. CDR3 nucleotide sequence: TGTGCCAGCGGGGATCAGGGGAACAATCAGCCCCAGCATTTT.

This clone was observed a handful of times. Other DNA sequences in this specimen translate into the identical CDR3. This rearrangement joins TRBV30 to TRBJ1-2; no clear D. This CDR3 has 11 amino acids. V was trimmed by 0 bases and J by 8 bases, leaving 7 bases between them. Germline loops: CDR1 GTSNPN, CDR2 SVGIG (reference sequence). Here the CDR3 reads CAWSVMGGYTF. CDR3 sequence (DNA): TGTGCCTGGAGTGTAATGGGCGGCTACACCTTC.

This chain links TRBV7-2 with TRBJ2-7; D is perhaps TRBD2 (5 bases). Germline assignment: CDR1 SGHTA and CDR2 FQGNSA. V was trimmed by 2 bases and J by 1 base, leaving 15 bases between them. This CDR3 is 16 amino acids long. CDR3 nucleotides: TGTGCCAGCAGCTTATTAGCGTGGGCAGCTTCCTACGAGCAGTACTTC. It yields the protein CASSLLAWAASYEQYF.

The chain links TRBV5-4 to TRBJ1-6; 7 bases map to TRBD1. The ends lost 4 bases at V and 6 bases at J; junction bases unmatched: 7. The germline CDR1 and CDR2 sequences are SGHNT and YYREEE (reference sequence). The CDR3 spans 15 residues. CDR3 region: CASSPTGTVNSPLHF. CDR3 coding DNA: TGTGCCAGCAGCCCAACCGGGACAGTTAATTCACCCCTCCACTTT.

With respect to this clone: A read error may be the cause here, since a much bigger clone is one base away. The chain recombines TRBV7-9 with TRBJ2-3; 13 nucleotides line up with TRBD2. Per germline, CDR1 SEHNR and CDR2 FQNEAQ (reference sequence). This CDR3 has 16 amino acids. V lost 3 bases, J lost 2 bases, and 2 bases stayed unmatched. CDR3 nucleotide sequence: TGTGCCAGCAGCTTGGGACTAGCGGGAAACACAGATACGCAGTATTTT. It translates to CASSLGLAGNTDTQYF. Variable domain in full (rest from reference TRBV7-9 and TRBJ2-3): DTGVSQNPRHKITKRGQNVTFRCDPISEHNRLYWYRQTLGQGPEFLTYFQNEAQLEKSRLLSDRFSAERPKGSFSTLEIQRTEQGDSAMYLCASSLGLAGNTDTQYFGPGTRLTVL.

J is TRBJ2-1 and V is TRBV27; TRBD1 agrees at 8 bases. With V trimmed by 4 bases and J by 0 bases, 11 bases remained unmatched. The CDR3 has 18 amino acids. Germline assignment: CDR1 MNHEY and CDR2 SMNVEV (reference sequence). The CDR3 loop reads CASSSFGDRLSSYNEQFF. CDR3 in DNA: TGTGCCAGCAGTTCCTTCGGGGACAGGTTAAGCTCCTACAATGAGCAGTTCTTC.

This clone is a singleton in its sample. The chain links TRBV5-8 to TRBJ1-5; a weak D match, TRBD1 (5 bases). The germline CDR1 and CDR2 sequences are SGHTS and YDEGEE. CDR3 length equals 15 residues. The germline V and J ends were trimmed by 0 bases and 0 bases, with 7 bases remaining between them. CDR3 region: CASSLGQYSNQPQHF. Written as DNA, the CDR3 is TGTGCCAGCAGCTTGGGACAGTATAGCAATCAGCCCCAGCATTTT.

For this clone: A read error likely explains this, since a far larger clone differs by one base. The chain links TRBV5-4 to TRBJ1-1, with D uncertain. V was clipped by 2 bases and J by 1 base, with 6 bases between them. CDR3 size: 13 residues. The V gene's germline CDR1 is SGHNT and CDR2 YYREEE (reference sequence). In DNA form, the CDR3 reads TGTGCCAGCAGCTTAGCACAGAACACTGAAGCTTTCTTT. This translates into CASSLAQNTEAFF.

The chain employs TRBV6-6 and TRBJ2-3, with 10 bases lining up with TRBD1. J lost 1 base, V lost 4 bases, and 2 bases had no gene match. The CDR3 runs 15 residues. Germline CDR1 is MNHNY and CDR2 is SVGAGI (reference sequence). CDR3 loop: CASSFGQGGTDTQYF. The CDR3 nucleotides are TGTGCCAGCAGTTTTGGACAGGGGGGCACAGATACGCAGTATTTT.

This clone was counted a few times. The chain uses TRBV2 and TRBJ2-4; D might be TRBD1 (6 bases). The CDR3 is made up of 14 amino acids. CDR1 and CDR2 (germline): SNHLY, FYNNEI. Trimming left V 7 bases short and J 0 bases short, with 10 bases between. The CDR3 region is CASNKGVAKNIQYF. The CDR3 nucleotides are TGTGCCAGCAACAAGGGGGTAGCCAAAAACATTCAGTACTTC. Together with reference TRBV2 and TRBJ2-4, the CDR3 gives the full variable domain: EPEVTQTPSHQVTQMGQEVILRCVPISNHLYFYWYRQILGQKVEFLVSFYNNEISEKSEIFDDQFSVERPDGSNFTLKIRSTKLEDSAMYFCASNKGVAKNIQYFGAGTRLSVL.

The CDR3 DNA is TGCGCCAGCAGCCAAGATGGACCACCCACAGATACGCAGTATTTT. It codes for CASSQDGPPTDTQYF. This chain links TRBV4-3 with TRBJ2-3; no firm D call. V was trimmed by 0 bases and J by 2 bases, leaving 9 bases between them. This CDR3 comprises 15 residues. The germline CDR1 and CDR2 sequences are LGHNA and YSLEER.

This sequence joins TRBV11-2 and TRBJ2-1, with 8 positions matching TRBD2. CDR1 SGHAT and CDR2 FQNNGV come from the germline V gene. CDR3 length equals 16 residues. Trimming at V came to 2 bases and at J to 1 base, leaving 4 bases not matched to a gene. The CDR3 loop reads CASSLNGRGSYNEQFF. CDR3 nucleotide sequence: TGTGCCAGCAGCTTAAACGGGAGGGGATCCTACAATGAGCAGTTCTTC.

The chain couples TRBV7-9 to TRBJ1-1; perhaps TRBD1 as D (6 bases). V gave up 3 bases and J gave up 11 bases, with 16 bases separating them. This CDR3 has 13 residues. Germline lookup yields CDR1 SEHNR and CDR2 FQNEAQ (reference sequence). CDR3 in DNA: TGTGCCAGCAGCTTGGGGGGCCTTCTACAGGCTTTCTTT. This encodes CASSLGGLLQAFF.

Remarks on this clone: Other DNA sequences in the same sample also yield this CDR3. This chain links TRBV9 with TRBJ1-6; D is perhaps TRBD1 (6 bases). The CDR3 runs 13 residues. CDR1 SGDLS and CDR2 YYNGEE come from the germline V gene. V lost 5 bases, J lost 7 bases, and 10 bases lay in between. The CDR3: CASRGQGNSPLHF. The CDR3 DNA is TGTGCCAGCAGGGGGCAGGGGAATTCACCCCTCCACTTT. Using reference TRBV9 and TRBJ1-6 for the parts outside the CDR3, the full variable domain is DSGVTQTPKHLITATGQRVTLRCSPRSGDLSVYWYQQSLDQGLQFLIQYYNGEERAKGNILERFSAQQFPDLHSELNLSSLELGDSALYFCASRGQGNSPLHFGNGTRLTVT.

The CDR3 is CASNGEETGHGSAGYTF. CDR3 nucleotides: TGTGCCAGCAACGGGGAGGAGACAGGTCATGGGTCGGCTGGCTACACCTTC. The V gene is TRBV21-1, the J gene TRBJ1-2. TRBV21-1 is reported as a pseudogene. CDR3 length equals 17 residues.

The table lists this clone with a few counts. V is TRBV2 and J is TRBJ1-6, with D perhaps TRBD1 (5 bases). This CDR3 spans 15 amino acids. Trimming took 9 bases from V and 5 from J, leaving 17 bases between them. Germline V gene data show CDR1 as SNHLY and CDR2 as FYNNEI. CDR3 amino acids: CASGGARGDNSPLHF. For the CDR3, the DNA is TGTGCCAGTGGCGGGGCTCGGGGTGATAATTCACCCCTCCACTTT.

This sequence joins TRBV7-9 and TRBJ2-1; possibly TRBD2 for D (5 bases). CDR3 size: 13 residues. Trimming left V 4 bases short and J 10 bases short, with 14 bases between. CDR1 is SEHNR, CDR2 FQNEAQ, per germline (reference sequence). The CDR3 protein is CASSSNPGGEQFF. For the CDR3, the DNA is TGTGCCAGCAGCTCCAACCCAGGAGGCGAGCAGTTCTTC.

This clone has ten or more counts. J is TRBJ1-6 and V is TRBV7-3; TRBD1 matches at 7 bases. With V trimmed by 0 bases and J by 7 bases, 0 bases remained unmatched. The CDR3 has 14 residues. In germline, CDR1 is SGHTA, CDR2 FQGTGA. The CDR3 reads CASSLTQGNSPLHF. The CDR3 region has the DNA TGTGCCAGCAGCTTAACACAGGGGAATTCACCCCTCCACTTT.

The genes are TRBV18 and TRBJ1-1; 8 bases are a match to TRBD1. CDR1 KGHSH and CDR2 LQKENI come from the germline V gene. The CDR3 loop spans 12 amino acids. J lost 7 bases, V lost 6 bases, and 4 bases had no gene match. The chain's CDR3 is CASSADRGEAFF. The DNA of the CDR3 is TGTGCCAGCTCCGCAGACAGGGGTGAAGCTTTCTTT.

The CDR3, as DNA: TGTGCCAGCATGGAGGGGGGCCTACTGGATACGCAGTATTTT. Translated, it gives CASMEGGLLDTQYF. V gene TRBV28 combines with J gene TRBJ2-3; D could derive from TRBD1 or TRBD2 (6 bases each). V lost 7 bases, J lost 6 bases, and 17 bases lay in between. Looked up from germline, CDR1 is MDHEN and CDR2 is SYDVKM. The length of the CDR3 is 14 residues.